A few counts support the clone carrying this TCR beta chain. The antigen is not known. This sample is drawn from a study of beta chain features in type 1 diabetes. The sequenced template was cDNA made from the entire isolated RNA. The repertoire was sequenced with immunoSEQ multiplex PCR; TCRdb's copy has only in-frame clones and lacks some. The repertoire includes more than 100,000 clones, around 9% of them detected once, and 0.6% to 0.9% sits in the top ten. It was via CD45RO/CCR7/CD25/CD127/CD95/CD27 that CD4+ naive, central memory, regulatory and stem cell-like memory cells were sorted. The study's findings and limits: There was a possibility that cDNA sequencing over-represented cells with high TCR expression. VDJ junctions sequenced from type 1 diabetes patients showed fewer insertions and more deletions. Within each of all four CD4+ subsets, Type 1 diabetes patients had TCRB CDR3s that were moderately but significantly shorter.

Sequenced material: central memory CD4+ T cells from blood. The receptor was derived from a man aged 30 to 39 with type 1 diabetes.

The DNA of the CDR3 is TGTGCCAGCTCACCTCGAGTCCCAGATACGCAGTATTTT. It specifies CASSPRVPDTQYF. The gene calls are TRBV18 and TRBJ2-3; D remains unclear. The germline gives CDR1 KGHSH, CDR2 LQKENI. The CDR3 has 13 amino acids. Trimming took off 3 bases at V and 4 bases at J, with 8 bases between the two ends.